Below, 25 T cell receptor beta chains from the same sample are listed, as sequenced in a study of monozygotic twins with inflammatory bowel disease (dated by TCRdb to between 2018 and 2021). Library preparation used 5' RACE. TCRdb names Illumina HiSeq 2500 as the instrument used. One entry per CDR3 protein sequence results from the TCRdb reprocessing of the reads, with DNA left out. The table kept for this sample lists nearly 450,000 distinct CDR3 sequences. The top ten clones comprise roughly 2.2% of the sample. The specimen sequenced was blood. These receptors all stem from a human donor with ulcerative colitis or Crohn's disease, or a healthy co-twin of an affected twin (not recorded which).

The genes are TRBV11-2 and TRBJ1-3. Germline values: CDR1 SGHAT, CDR2 FQNNGV. The CDR3 is made up of 13 amino acids. The CDR3 region is CASSLAAGNTIYF.

This chain connects TRBV4-2 to TRBJ1-1. Germline V lookup: CDR1 LGHNA, CDR2 YNFKEQ. The CDR3 length is 12 residues. CDR3 amino acids: CASSQAETEAFF.

This rearrangement joins TRBV18 to TRBJ2-3. Germline V gene data show CDR1 as KGHSH and CDR2 as LQKENI. CDR3 length: 13 residues. CDR3 sequence: CASTEFSTDTQYF.

V and J are TRBV7-2 and TRBJ1-2; TCRdb gives TRBD1 as the D gene, but with no DNA this cannot be confirmed. CDR1 SGHTA and CDR2 FQGNSA come from the germline V gene. CDR3 length equals 14 residues. CDR3 in amino acids: CASSLGPGALGYTF.

The gene calls are TRBV3-1 and TRBJ2-1; the TRBD2 assignment by TCRdb is unverifiable without DNA. Germline assignment: CDR1 LGHDT and CDR2 YNNKEL (reference sequence). The CDR3 extends over 15 amino acids. The chain's CDR3 is CASSRLAGGPYEQFF.

CDR3 in amino acids: CSVFLAAHTDTQYF. The V call is TRBV29-1, the J call TRBJ2-3; absent DNA, TCRdb's TRBD2 call cannot be checked. Germline V CDR1 and CDR2: SQVTM, ANQGSEA. This CDR3 region has 14 residues.

The chain is built from TRBV20-1 and TRBJ2-7; TCRdb selects TRBD2, and the lack of DNA leaves this call unchecked. CDR1 is DFQATT, CDR2 SNEGSKA, per germline (reference sequence). The CDR3 consists of 15 residues. The CDR3 region is CSARDLAGRSYEQYF.

V gene TRBV5-5 combines with J gene TRBJ2-3; with no DNA, the TCRdb D assignment of TRBD1 cannot be verified. Germline CDR1 reads SGHKS; CDR2 reads YYEKEE (reference sequence). The CDR3 loop spans 14 amino acids. The CDR3 protein is CASMGGPKRDTQYF.

CDR3 residues: CASSPTGPTNEKLFF. This sequence joins TRBV7-9 and TRBJ1-4; with no DNA, the TCRdb D assignment of TRBD1 cannot be verified. The CDR3 is made up of 15 amino acids. Germline V gene sequence: CDR1 SEHNR, CDR2 FQNEAQ (reference sequence).

The CDR3 reads CASSSRGSEAFF. The V gene is TRBV7-9, the J gene TRBJ1-1. The CDR3 length is 12 residues. Germline CDR1 is SEHNR and CDR2 is FQNEAQ (reference sequence).

This rearrangement joins TRBV2 to TRBJ2-5; TCRdb names TRBD2, which stays unverified in the absence of DNA. The CDR3 length is 16 residues. Germline V gene lookup returns CDR1 SNHLY and CDR2 FYNNEI. The CDR3 reads CASSAGRAGSQETQYF.

The rearrangement joins TRBV14 to TRBJ1-1; the D call of TRBD1 rests on TCRdb alone, since no DNA is present to check it. CDR3 length: 16 residues. CDR1 SGHDN and CDR2 FVKESK come from the germline V gene. Here the CDR3 reads CASSPYRGGVNTEAFF.

CDR3 sequence reads: CASSPGGHEQYF. V and J are TRBV5-1 and TRBJ2-7; TCRdb returns TRBD2, unconfirmable since there is no DNA. There are 12 residues in the CDR3. Looked up from germline, CDR1 is SGHRS and CDR2 is YFSETQ.

V gene TRBV9 combines with J gene TRBJ1-1; TCRdb's D call, TRBD1, is unchecked because there is no DNA. In germline, CDR1 is SGDLS, CDR2 YYNGEE. The CDR3 is 17 residues long. The CDR3 loop is CASSSRQGDLDNTEAFF.

The rearrangement uses TRBV6-5 and TRBJ2-7; the TCRdb call, TRBD1, lacks DNA for checking. Germline values: CDR1 MNHEY, CDR2 SVGAGI. The CDR3 spans 17 residues. CDR3 sequence: CASSYGGLTGDSYEQYF.

The chain uses TRBV7-2 and TRBJ2-5. Germline V gene sequence: CDR1 SGHTA, CDR2 FQGNSA. This CDR3 contains 13 residues. CDR3 sequence reads: CASSLGIGETQYF.

The genes are TRBV14 and TRBJ1-1; lacking DNA, the TRBD1 call made by TCRdb goes unchecked. CDR1 and CDR2 (germline): SGHDN, FVKESK. The CDR3 length is 15 residues. CDR3 loop: CASSLNMGQDTEAFF.

This rearrangement joins TRBV28 to TRBJ1-4. CDR3 size: 14 residues. Germline CDR1 MDHEN, CDR2 SYDVKM. CDR3 loop: CASSLEATNEKLFF.

The V call is TRBV12-3 or TRBV12-4, the J call TRBJ1-3; lacking DNA, the TRBD1 call made by TCRdb goes unchecked. The length of the CDR3 is 13 residues. The CDR3 reads CASSLTGMDTIYF.

V gene TRBV20-1 combines with J gene TRBJ2-2; TCRdb proposes TRBD1, but this gene call is untestable without DNA. The germline gives CDR1 DFQATT, CDR2 SNEGSKA (reference sequence). This CDR3 has 15 amino acids. CDR3 region: CSARDLQGNTGELFF.

The V call is TRBV9, the J call TRBJ2-1; TCRdb indicates TRBD2, and absent DNA this call remains unverified. CDR1 SGDLS and CDR2 YYNGEE come from the germline V gene. The CDR3 length is 15 residues. CDR3: CASSVQVAGPNEQFF.

J is TRBJ2-3 and V is TRBV18; TCRdb gives TRBD1 as the D gene, but with no DNA this cannot be confirmed. Germline V gene sequence: CDR1 KGHSH, CDR2 LQKENI. This CDR3 is 17 amino acids long. CDR3 region: CASSPPSRGRSLDTQYF.

The V and J genes are TRBV5-5 and TRBJ2-1. This CDR3 has 17 amino acids. Germline values: CDR1 SGHKS, CDR2 YYEKEE (reference sequence). The CDR3 sequence is CASSLDAARHSRNEQFF.

J is TRBJ2-1 and V is TRBV3-1; TCRdb picks TRBD1, but there is no DNA to check that call. The CDR3 is made up of 14 amino acids. The germline gives CDR1 LGHDT, CDR2 YNNKEL (reference sequence). CDR3 in amino acids: CASSQQGEVNEQFF.

The chain recombines TRBV9 with TRBJ1-1; TCRdb indicates TRBD1, and absent DNA this call remains unverified. Germline CDR1 and CDR2: SGDLS and YYNGEE. The CDR3 covers 15 residues. Here the CDR3 reads CASSVGGTLGTEAFF.